This is a list of T cell receptor beta chains from one sample in a study of early T cells in non-severe SARS-CoV-2 infection. MiXCR, run by TCRdb on the 5' RACE reads, gives a single entry per CDR3 protein. This table has approximately 99,000 distinct CDR3 sequences, 9.5% to 13% appearing once. Sequencing was carried out using whole blood. These receptors were obtained from an adult who was a healthcare worker with PCR-confirmed SARS-CoV-2 infection or an uninfected control (not recorded which). The CDR3 runs from the conserved cysteine through the conserved F or W. The D gene is left open where the match is weak. Not every row has a clone size; where given, it reads once, few, many or a size class.

TRBV5-1	TRBJ2-1	.	.	TGCGCCAGCAGCTTTGACATGCCTGAGCAGTTCTTC	CASSFDMPEQFF
TRBV2	TRBJ2-2	.	many	TGTGCCAGCAGTGTATCAGGAATTAACACCGGGGAGCTGTTTTTT	CASSVSGINTGELFF
TRBV7-9	TRBJ1-1	.	.	TGTGCCAGCAGCCAACAGGAGCTAGCTTTCTTT	CASSQQELAFF
TRBV20-1	TRBJ1-1	.	.	TGCAGTGCTAGACAGACTGAAGCTTTCTTT	CSARQTEAFF
TRBV5-1	TRBJ2-7	TRBD1	.	TGCGCCAGCAGCCGGGACAGGTCAACCTACGAGCAGTACTTC	CASSRDRSTYEQYF
TRBV3-1	TRBJ2-5	.	many	TGTGCCAGCAGCCCAAAGACTAGTTTCCAAGAGACCCAGTACTTC	CASSPKTSFQETQYF
TRBV3-1	TRBJ1-3	TRBD1	many	TGTGCCAGCAGCCCAGGGGGACAGATCTCTGGAAACACCATATATTTT	CASSPGGQISGNTIYF
TRBV11-2	TRBJ1-2	.	few	TGTGCCAGCAGCTTCCCGGAGCTTGTCTATGGCTACACCTTC	CASSFPELVYGYTF
TRBV14	TRBJ2-1	.	few	TGTGCCAGCAGCCAAGATCGCATTTACAATGAGCAGTTCTTC	CASSQDRIYNEQFF
TRBV5-4	TRBJ2-5	TRBD2	.	TGTGCCAGCAGCTTGACTAGCGGGAGTGGGGGAGAGACCCAGTACTTC	CASSLTSGSGGETQYF
TRBV29-1	TRBJ2-7	.	many	TGCAGCGTTGAAGACAATCCCTACGAGCAGTACTTC	CSVEDNPYEQYF
TRBV18	TRBJ2-7	.	few	TGTGCCAGCTCACCACGGATCGGGCCTGGGGAGCAGTACTTC	CASSPRIGPGEQYF
TRBV12-3/TRBV12-4	TRBJ2-3	.	few	TGTGCCAGCAGTTTGGGGTGGATGGCGGGAGATACGCAGTATTTT	CASSLGWMAGDTQYF
TRBV28	TRBJ1-2	TRBD1	.	TGTGCCAGCAGTTTATTACAGGGACAGTCCTTTGGCTACACCTTC	CASSLLQGQSFGYTF
TRBV19	TRBJ1-2	.	many	TGTGCCAGTAAACGCGGGACCTACACCTTC	CASKRGTYTF
TRBV5-1	TRBJ1-4	.	few	TGCGCCAGCAGCTCCGGCCGTCCCCCCCGCGCGGAACTGTTTTTT	CASSSGRPPRAELFF
TRBV20-1	TRBJ2-3	.	few	TGCAGTGCTAGCCTCGTCACAGATACGCAGTATTTT	CSASLVTDTQYF
TRBV9	TRBJ1-2	.	many	TGTGCCAGCAAACAACAGGGATTGGGTGATGGCTACACCTTC	CASKQQGLGDGYTF
TRBV11-3	TRBJ2-3	.	.	TGTGCCAGCAGAAAAGTCGCAGATACGCAGTATTTT	CASRKVADTQYF
TRBV5-1	TRBJ1-1	TRBD1	many	TGCGCCAGCAGCGGAACGACAGGGATAGGGACTGAAGCTTTCTTT	CASSGTTGIGTEAFF
TRBV29-1	TRBJ2-6	.	.	TGCAGCGCTATGCCCGAGGCCAACGTCCTGACTTTC	CSAMPEANVLTF
TRBV19	TRBJ2-7	.	few	TGTGCCAGTAGTTCCTCACCAACGGGTGGATACGAGCAGTACTTC	CASSSSPTGGYEQYF
TRBV11-2	TRBJ2-7	TRBD2	.	TGTGCCAGCCACGGCGGGGGAACCGAGATCGAGCAGTACTTC	CASHGGGTEIEQYF
TRBV12-5	TRBJ2-1	TRBD2	.	TGTGCTAGTGGTTTTAGTAGCGGGGGGCCTGGCCCCGGGAATGAGCAGTTCTTC	CASGFSSGGPGPGNEQFF
TRBV2	TRBJ2-6	.	few	TGTGCCAGCATCATGGGCGGGGCCAACGTCCTGACTTTC	CASIMGGANVLTF
TRBV9	TRBJ2-3	.	.	TGTGCCAGCAGCTTCGAACCCACAGATACGCAGTATTTT	CASSFEPTDTQYF
TRBV19	TRBJ2-6	TRBD2	few	TGTGCCAGCGCTAGCGGGGGCCCCTCTGGGGCCAACGTCCTGACTTTC	CASASGGPSGANVLTF
TRBV6-5	TRBJ1-3	.	many	TGTGCCAGCAGTTACGGGGGGGGGCCGGGAAACACCATATATTTT	CASSYGGGPGNTIYF
TRBV7-3	TRBJ2-2	.	many	TGTGCCAGCAGCTTAAGTACGCGGGGACCGAACACCGGGGAGCTGTTTTTT	CASSLSTRGPNTGELFF
TRBV11-2	TRBJ2-3	TRBD2	.	TGTGCCAGCAGCTTACTCCTAGCGGGGGGGCCTTCAGATACGCAGTATTTT	CASSLLLAGGPSDTQYF